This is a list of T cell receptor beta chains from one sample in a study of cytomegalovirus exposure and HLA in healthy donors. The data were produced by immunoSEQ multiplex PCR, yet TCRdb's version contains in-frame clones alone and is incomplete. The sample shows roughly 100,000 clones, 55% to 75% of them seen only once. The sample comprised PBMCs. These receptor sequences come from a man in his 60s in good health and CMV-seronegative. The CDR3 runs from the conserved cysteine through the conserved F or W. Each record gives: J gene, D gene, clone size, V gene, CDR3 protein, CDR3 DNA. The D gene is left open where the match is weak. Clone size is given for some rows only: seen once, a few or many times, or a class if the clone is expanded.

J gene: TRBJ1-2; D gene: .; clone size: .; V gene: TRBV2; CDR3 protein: CASPSRYGYTF; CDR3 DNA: TGTGCCAGCCCGAGCCGTTATGGCTACACCTTC
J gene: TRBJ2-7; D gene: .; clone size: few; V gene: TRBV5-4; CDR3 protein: CASSLTSTNYEQYF; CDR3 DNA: TGTGCCAGCAGCTTGACATCGACTAACTACGAGCAGTACTTC
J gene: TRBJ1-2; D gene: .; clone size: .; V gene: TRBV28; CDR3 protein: CASSFRNYGYTF; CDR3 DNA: TGTGCCAGCAGTTTTCGGAACTATGGCTACACCTTC
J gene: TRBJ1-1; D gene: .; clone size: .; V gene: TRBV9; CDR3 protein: CASSVGPDRPNTEAFF; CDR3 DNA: TGTGCCAGCAGCGTAGGCCCCGACAGGCCGAACACTGAAGCTTTCTTT
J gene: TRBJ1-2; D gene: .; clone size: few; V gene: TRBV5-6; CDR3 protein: CASSPQGQGYTF; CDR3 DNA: TGTGCCAGCAGCCCTCAGGGGCAGGGCTACACCTTC
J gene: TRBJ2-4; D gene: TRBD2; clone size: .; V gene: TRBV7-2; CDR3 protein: CASGVAGAKNIQYF; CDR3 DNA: TGTGCCAGCGGGGTAGCGGGGGCTAAAAACATTCAGTACTTC
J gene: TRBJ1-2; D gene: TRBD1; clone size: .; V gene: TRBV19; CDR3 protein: CASRGGQFLRGYTF; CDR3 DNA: TGTGCCAGTAGGGGGGGACAGTTTCTTAGGGGCTACACCTTC
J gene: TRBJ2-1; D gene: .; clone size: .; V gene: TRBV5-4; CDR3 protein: CASSFGQYNEQFF; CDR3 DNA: TGTGCCAGCAGCTTCGGTCAATACAATGAGCAGTTCTTC
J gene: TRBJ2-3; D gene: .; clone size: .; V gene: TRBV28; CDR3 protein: CASTRGAGGTDTQYF; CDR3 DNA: TGTGCCAGCACCAGAGGGGCAGGGGGCACAGATACGCAGTATTTT
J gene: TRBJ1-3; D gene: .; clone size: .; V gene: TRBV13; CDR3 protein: CASSLFYSGNTIYF; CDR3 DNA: TGTGCCAGCAGCTTATTCTATTCTGGAAACACCATATATTTT
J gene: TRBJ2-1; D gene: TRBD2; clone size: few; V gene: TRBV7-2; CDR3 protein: CASSLAGEGEQFF; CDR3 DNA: TGTGCCAGCAGCTTAGCCGGGGAGGGTGAGCAGTTCTTC
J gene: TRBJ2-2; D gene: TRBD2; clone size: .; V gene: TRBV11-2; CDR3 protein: CASKTLAGRITGELFF; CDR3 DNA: TGTGCCAGCAAAACTCTAGCGGGGAGAATCACCGGGGAGCTGTTTTTT
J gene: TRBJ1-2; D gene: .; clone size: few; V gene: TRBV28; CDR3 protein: CASRSGVYGYTF; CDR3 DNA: TGTGCCAGCAGATCAGGGGTCTATGGCTACACCTTC
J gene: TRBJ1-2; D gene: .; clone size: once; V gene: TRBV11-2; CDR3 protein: CASSLGSGLGYGYTF; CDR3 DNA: TGTGCCAGCAGCTTAGGCTCAGGGTTGGGGTATGGCTACACCTTC
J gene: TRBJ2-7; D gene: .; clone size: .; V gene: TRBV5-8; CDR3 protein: CASSQKAGQTHYEQYF; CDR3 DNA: TGTGCCAGCAGCCAAAAGGCGGGACAGACCCACTACGAGCAGTACTTC
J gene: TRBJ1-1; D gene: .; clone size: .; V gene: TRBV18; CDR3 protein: CASSLELRNTEAFF; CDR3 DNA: TGTGCCAGCTCTTTAGAACTGCGGAACACTGAAGCTTTCTTT
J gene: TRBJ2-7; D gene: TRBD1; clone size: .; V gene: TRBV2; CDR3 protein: CASSTDRGAYEQYF; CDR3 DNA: TGTGCCAGCAGCACCGACAGGGGGGCCTACGAGCAGTACTTC
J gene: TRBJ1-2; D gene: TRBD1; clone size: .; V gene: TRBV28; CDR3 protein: CASSNPTGEDNYGYTF; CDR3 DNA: TGTGCCAGCAGTAATCCGACAGGGGAGGATAACTATGGCTACACCTTC
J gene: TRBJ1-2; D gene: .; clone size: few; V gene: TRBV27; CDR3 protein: CASSLWASGGYTF; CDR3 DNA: TGTGCCAGCAGTTTGTGGGCCTCCGGCGGCTACACCTTC
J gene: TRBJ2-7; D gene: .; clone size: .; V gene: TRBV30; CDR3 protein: CAWNRFSYEQYF; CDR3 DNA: TGTGCCTGGAACAGGTTCTCCTACGAGCAGTACTTC
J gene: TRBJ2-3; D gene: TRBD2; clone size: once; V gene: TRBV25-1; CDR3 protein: CASRRTSGGPTDTQYF; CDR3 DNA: TGTGCCAGCAGGAGGACTAGCGGGGGGCCCACAGATACGCAGTATTTT
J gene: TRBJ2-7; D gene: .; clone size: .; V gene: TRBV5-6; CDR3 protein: CASSLARASYEQYF; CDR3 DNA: TGTGCCAGCAGCTTGGCCAGGGCATCTTACGAGCAGTACTTC
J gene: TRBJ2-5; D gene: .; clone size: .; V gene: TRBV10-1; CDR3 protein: CASSESLGGETQYF; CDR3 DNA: TGCGCCAGCAGTGAGTCGCTAGGGGGAGAGACCCAGTACTTC
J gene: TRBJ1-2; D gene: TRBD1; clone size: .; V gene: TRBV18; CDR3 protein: CASSPAGGHGYTF; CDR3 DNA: TGTGCCAGCTCACCCGCAGGGGGCCATGGCTACACCTTC
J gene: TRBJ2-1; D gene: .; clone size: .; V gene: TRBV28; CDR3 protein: CASRGGRTNSYNEQFF; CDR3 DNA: TGTGCCAGCAGGGGGGGACGGACGAACTCCTACAATGAGCAGTTCTTC
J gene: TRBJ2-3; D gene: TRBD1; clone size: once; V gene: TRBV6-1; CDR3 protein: CASSETRDRTDTQYF; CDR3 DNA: TGTGCCAGCAGTGAAACCCGGGACAGGACAGATACGCAGTATTTT
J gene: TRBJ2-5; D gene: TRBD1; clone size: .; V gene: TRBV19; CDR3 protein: CASTDRGRGETQYF; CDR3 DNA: TGTGCCAGCACTGACAGGGGGAGAGGAGAGACCCAGTACTTC
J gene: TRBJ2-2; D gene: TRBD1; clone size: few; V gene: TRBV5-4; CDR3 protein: CASSLAGTANTGELFF; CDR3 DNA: TGTGCCAGCAGCTTGGCCGGGACAGCGAACACCGGGGAGCTGTTTTTT
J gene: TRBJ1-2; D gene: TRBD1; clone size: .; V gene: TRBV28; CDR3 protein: CASRKDRGRGYTF; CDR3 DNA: TGTGCCAGCAGAAAGGACAGGGGCCGTGGCTACACCTTC
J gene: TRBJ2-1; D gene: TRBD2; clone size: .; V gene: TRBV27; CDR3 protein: CASRLAGDWYNEQFF; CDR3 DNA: TGTGCCAGCAGGCTAGCGGGAGATTGGTACAATGAGCAGTTCTTC
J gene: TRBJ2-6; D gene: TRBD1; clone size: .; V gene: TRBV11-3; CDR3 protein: CASSLGTGGSGANVLTF; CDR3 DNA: TGTGCCAGCAGCCTCGGGACAGGGGGCTCTGGGGCCAACGTCCTGACTTTC